This is a list of T cell receptor beta chains from one sample in a study of shared clonotypes between healthy human individuals. Sequencing was performed with immunoSEQ multiplex PCR; in TCRdb, only in-frame clones are kept and a portion is missing. Found here are approximately 1.5 million clones, nearly 99% of them singletons; the top ten hold about 0.45%. Sequencing was carried out using naive CD4+ T cells sorted from blood. Receptors were obtained from a man younger than 45 in good health. Both conserved end residues are part of each CDR3. The D gene is left open where the match is weak. Size is omitted from some rows. Given values are once, few, many or a class for expanded clones.

j_call,v_call,clone_size,d_call,cdr3_aa,cdr3_nt
TRBJ2-2,TRBV7-8,-,TRBD2,CASSPGTSGSGFGELFF,TGTGCCAGCAGCCCGGGGACTAGCGGGAGTGGTTTCGGGGAGCTGTTTTTT
TRBJ2-7,TRBV4-1,-,TRBD1,CASSWTQGALGEQYF,TGCGCCAGCAGCTGGACCCAGGGGGCCCTAGGAGAGCAGTACTTC
TRBJ2-7,TRBV14,-,-,CASSEETEGEQYF,TGTGCCAGCAGCGAGGAGACAGAAGGCGAGCAGTACTTC
TRBJ2-1,TRBV7-6,-,-,CASSFTGLAGPSEQFF,TGTGCCAGCAGCTTTACGGGACTGGCCGGCCCAAGTGAGCAGTTCTTC
TRBJ2-2,TRBV6-1,-,-,CASIIGQTGELFF,TGTGCCAGCATTATCGGACAGACCGGGGAGCTGTTTTTT
TRBJ1-1,TRBV28,once,-,CASRSPGGAFF,TGTGCCAGCAGGAGTCCCGGCGGGGCTTTCTTT
TRBJ2-2,TRBV2,-,-,CASSEYGGLNTGELFF,TGTGCCAGCAGTGAATATGGGGGCTTGAACACCGGGGAGCTGTTTTTT
TRBJ2-7,TRBV4-2,-,-,CASSSDGYEQYF,TGTGCCAGCAGCTCGGACGGCTACGAGCAGTACTTC
TRBJ2-7,TRBV18,once,-,CASSPTGPSDEQYF,TGTGCCAGCTCCCCGACAGGCCCTTCGGACGAGCAGTACTTC
TRBJ2-7,TRBV7-8,-,-,CASSFRGGGPYEQYF,TGTGCCAGCAGCTTCCGTGGAGGGGGCCCCTACGAGCAGTACTTC
TRBJ2-5,TRBV25-1,-,TRBD2,CASSVAGVETQYF,TGTGCCAGCAGTGTTGCGGGAGTAGAGACCCAGTACTTC
TRBJ2-1,TRBV11-2,-,TRBD2,CASSLGASGSYNEQFF,TGTGCCAGCAGCTTAGGTGCGAGCGGGAGCTACAATGAGCAGTTCTTC
TRBJ2-7,TRBV23-1,-,TRBD2,CASRGGDEQYF,TGCGCCAGCAGGGGAGGGGACGAGCAGTACTTC
TRBJ2-3,TRBV15,-,TRBD1,CATSRFKQGLGSTDTQYF,TGTGCCACCAGCAGATTTAAACAGGGGTTGGGTAGCACAGATACGCAGTATTTT
TRBJ1-1,TRBV11-2,-,TRBD1,CASSQGTGGIWTEAFF,TGTGCCAGCAGCCAAGGGACAGGGGGCATATGGACTGAAGCTTTCTTT
TRBJ2-1,TRBV13,-,TRBD2,CASSALKLAGKYNEQFF,TGTGCCAGCAGCGCCCTAAAACTAGCGGGGAAATACAATGAGCAGTTCTTC
TRBJ2-1,TRBV6-4,-,-,CASSVGLHAEQFF,TGTGCCAGCAGTGTAGGTCTACACGCTGAGCAGTTCTTC
TRBJ2-3,TRBV18,-,-,CASSPAGPDTQYF,TGTGCCAGCTCACCAGCCGGCCCCGATACGCAGTATTTT
TRBJ1-5,TRBV19,-,-,CASSIVGFPNQPQHF,TGTGCCAGTAGTATAGTAGGGTTCCCTAATCAGCCCCAGCATTTT
TRBJ2-7,TRBV15,once,-,CATSRTTRNEQYF,TGTGCCACCAGCAGGACAACGCGCAACGAGCAGTACTTC
TRBJ2-7,TRBV28,once,-,CASSFGGPRSYEQYF,TGTGCCAGCAGTTTCGGAGGGCCTAGATCCTACGAGCAGTACTTC
TRBJ2-1,TRBV9,-,-,CASSVGQSYNEQFF,TGTGCCAGCAGCGTGGGGCAATCCTACAATGAGCAGTTCTTC
TRBJ1-1,TRBV20-1,-,-,CSAKTVEAFF,TGCAGTGCTAAAACAGTCGAAGCTTTCTTT
TRBJ2-2,TRBV5-3,-,-,CARSLASNFKNTGELFF,TGTGCCAGAAGCTTGGCGAGCAACTTCAAGAACACCGGGGAGCTGTTTTTT
TRBJ2-3,TRBV18,-,TRBD1,CASSPGTGGESAYF,TGTGCCAGCTCACCGGGGACAGGGGGCGAATCTGCGTATTTT
TRBJ1-2,TRBV5-5,-,-,CASSSGVDGVNYGYTF,TGTGCCAGCAGCTCGGGTGTGGACGGAGTCAATTATGGCTACACCTTC
TRBJ2-1,TRBV5-1,-,TRBD2,CASSFGTSGRANYNEQFF,TGCGCCAGCAGCTTCGGGACTAGCGGGAGGGCTAACTACAATGAGCAGTTCTTC
TRBJ2-1,TRBV2,-,TRBD2,CASSERLAAYNEQFF,TGTGCCAGCAGTGAACGGCTAGCGGCCTACAATGAGCAGTTCTTC
TRBJ2-5,TRBV7-2,-,-,CASSLNHLLQETQYF,TGTGCCAGCAGCTTAAACCACCTACTCCAAGAGACCCAGTACTTC
TRBJ2-1,TRBV11-3,-,TRBD2,CASSLRLAGINEQFF,TGTGCCAGCAGCTTAAGGCTAGCGGGCATTAATGAGCAGTTCTTC
TRBJ1-1,TRBV10-3,-,TRBD1,CAISPGDRGRRTEAFF,TGTGCCATCAGTCCCGGAGACAGGGGGCGCAGGACTGAAGCTTTCTTT
TRBJ1-2,TRBV6-1,-,-,CASSAKTLGGGYTF,TGTGCCAGCAGTGCAAAAACCCTAGGAGGGGGCTACACCTTC
TRBJ1-5,TRBV6-6,-,-,CASSTGSQPQHF,TGTGCCAGCAGTACAGGGAGTCAGCCCCAGCATTTT
TRBJ2-5,TRBV5-4,-,-,CASSFRAHSGGETQYF,TGTGCCAGCAGCTTTCGTGCACACAGTGGGGGTGAGACCCAGTACTTC
TRBJ1-1,TRBV9,-,TRBD1,CASSPRQGRYTEAFF,TGTGCCAGCAGCCCTCGACAGGGAAGGTACACTGAAGCTTTCTTT
TRBJ2-7,TRBV10-3,-,TRBD2,CASGGAGNEQYF,TGTGCCTCCGGGGGGGCGGGAAACGAGCAGTACTTC
TRBJ1-1,TRBV21-1,-,-,CASSKPGIGANTEAFF,TGTGCCAGCAGCAAACCGGGGATAGGGGCTAACACTGAAGCTTTCTTT
TRBJ2-7,TRBV28,-,-,CASSLGHFYEQYF,TGTGCCAGCAGTTTGGGGCATTTCTACGAGCAGTACTTC
TRBJ1-1,TRBV7-9,-,-,CASSLEGGQEAFF,TGTGCCAGCAGCTTAGAGGGGGGACAAGAAGCTTTCTTT
TRBJ2-2,TRBV7-2,-,-,CASSPPPGELFF,TGTGCCAGCAGCCCACCCCCCGGGGAGCTGTTTTTT
TRBJ1-5,TRBV28,-,-,CASGERKQPQHF,TGTGCCAGTGGGGAAAGAAAGCAGCCCCAGCATTTT
TRBJ2-6,TRBV6-6,-,-,CVSSYPTGAGANVLTF,TGTGTCAGCAGTTACCCGACAGGAGCTGGGGCCAACGTCCTGACTTTC
TRBJ2-2,TRBV29-1,once,-,CSVVGENTGELFF,TGCAGCGTTGTCGGCGAAAACACCGGGGAGCTGTTTTTT